This T cell receptor beta chain was recorded in a study of Graves' ophthalmopathy and Graves' hyperthyroidism. Uncontrolled infections, pregnancy, lactation or other autoimmune diseases led to patient exclusion. This CDR3 comprises 12 residues. The V gene's germline CDR1 is LNHDA and CDR2 SQIVND (reference sequence). Trimming removed 8 bases from V and 0 bases from J, with 7 bases in between. For repertoire sequencing, the TCR beta CDR3 regions were amplified from RNA transcripts. Investigators did first-round RT-PCR with HTBI primers, then second-round multiplex PCR. Via MiXCR, TCRdb re-called the multiplex PCR reads, giving one row per CDR3 protein. Seen here are hundreds of thousands of distinct CDR3 sequences, 45% observed once, and the top ten hold about 45%. General study points: A majority of expanded thyroid clonotypes exceeding 0.001 frequency were likewise present in blood.

As to this clonotype: Its antigen is undetermined.

The TCR sequence derives from an adult man with Graves' ophthalmopathy. The chain couples TRBV19 to TRBJ1-1; no clear D. Sequencing was carried out using peripheral blood. CDR3 coding DNA: TGTGCCAGTGGACGGTTGAACACTGAAGCTTTCTTT. Protein: CASGRLNTEAFF.